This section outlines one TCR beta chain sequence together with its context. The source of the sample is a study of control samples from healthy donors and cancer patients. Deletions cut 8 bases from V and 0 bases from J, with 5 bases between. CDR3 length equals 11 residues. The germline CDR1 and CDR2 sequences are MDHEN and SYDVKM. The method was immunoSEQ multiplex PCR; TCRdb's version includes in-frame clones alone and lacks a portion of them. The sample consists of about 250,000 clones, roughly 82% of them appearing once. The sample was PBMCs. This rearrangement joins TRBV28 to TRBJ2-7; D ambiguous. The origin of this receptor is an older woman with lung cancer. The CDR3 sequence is CASQSSYEQYF. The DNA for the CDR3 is TGTGCCAGCCAGAGCTCCTACGAGCAGTACTTC.